This TCR beta chain is from a study of blood T cells in healthy people across ages. Overall study findings and caveats: Using unsorted PBMCs precluded a conclusive naive versus antigen-experienced comparison. Across the age range, TCR beta diversity per million T cells fell in a roughly linear way. Comparison with aged donors showed that long-lived donors had more naive CD4+ cells and higher diversity.

This clonotype was picked up many times. The antigen is not known. Healthy Caucasian individuals from Russia aged roughly 6 to 90 served as donors. PCR was performed a second time for about 7 to 12 cycles using a sample-barcoded 5' primer and a J-beta primer mix. TCRdb called the 5' RACE reads again in MiXCR, with one record for every CDR3 protein. Altogether hundreds of thousands of distinct CDR3 sequences are present, less than 45% being singletons, with the ten largest covering approximately 29%. CDR3 length: 15 residues. V was pared by 5 bases and J by 2 bases, with 14 bases between. Per germline, CDR1 ENHRY and CDR2 SYGVKD.

The sequence came from a man older than 75 in good health. What was sequenced was blood. This chain joins TRBV10-3 and TRBJ2-3, with D perhaps given as TRBD1 or TRBD2 (5 bases each). CDR3 region: CAISRDPQDTDTQYF. CDR3 sequence (DNA): TGTGCCATCAGTCGGGACCCCCAAGACACAGATACGCAGTATTTT.